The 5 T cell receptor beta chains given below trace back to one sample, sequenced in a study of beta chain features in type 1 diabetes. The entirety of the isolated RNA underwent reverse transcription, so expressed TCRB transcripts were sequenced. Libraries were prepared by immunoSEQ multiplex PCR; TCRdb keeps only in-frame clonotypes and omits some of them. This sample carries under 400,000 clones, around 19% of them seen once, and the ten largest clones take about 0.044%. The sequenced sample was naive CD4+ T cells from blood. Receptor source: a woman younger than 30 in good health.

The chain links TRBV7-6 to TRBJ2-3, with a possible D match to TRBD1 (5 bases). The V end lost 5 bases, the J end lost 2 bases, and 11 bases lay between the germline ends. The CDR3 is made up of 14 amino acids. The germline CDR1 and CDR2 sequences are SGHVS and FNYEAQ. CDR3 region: CASSLMTVTDTQYF. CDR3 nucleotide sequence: TGTGCCAGCAGCCTAATGACAGTCACAGATACGCAGTATTTT.

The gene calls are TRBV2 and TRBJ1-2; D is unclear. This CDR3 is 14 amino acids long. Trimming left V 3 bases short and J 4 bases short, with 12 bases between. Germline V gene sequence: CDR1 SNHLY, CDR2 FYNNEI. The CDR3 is CASSDPGGSYGYTF. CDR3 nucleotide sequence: TGTGCCAGCAGTGATCCTGGAGGGAGCTATGGCTACACCTTC.

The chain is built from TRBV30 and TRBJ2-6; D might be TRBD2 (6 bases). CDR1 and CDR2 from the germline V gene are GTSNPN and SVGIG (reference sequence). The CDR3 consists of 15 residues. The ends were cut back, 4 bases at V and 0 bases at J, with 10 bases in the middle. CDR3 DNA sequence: TGTGCCTGGACCTCCGGGGGCTCTGGGGCCAACGTCCTGACTTTC. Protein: CAWTSGGSGANVLTF. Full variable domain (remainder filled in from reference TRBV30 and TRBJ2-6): SQTIHQWPATLVQPVGSPLSLECTVEGTSNPNLYWYRQAAGRGLQLLFYSVGIGQISSEVPQNLSASRPQDRQFILSSKKLLLSDSGFYLCAWTSGGSGANVLTFGAGSRLTVL.

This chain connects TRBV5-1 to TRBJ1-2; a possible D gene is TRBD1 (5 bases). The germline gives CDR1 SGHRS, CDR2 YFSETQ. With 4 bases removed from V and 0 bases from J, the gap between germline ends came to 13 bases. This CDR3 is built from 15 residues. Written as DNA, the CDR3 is TGCGCCAGCAGCCGCCTCAGGGAAGCTAACTATGGCTACACCTTC. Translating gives CASSRLREANYGYTF.

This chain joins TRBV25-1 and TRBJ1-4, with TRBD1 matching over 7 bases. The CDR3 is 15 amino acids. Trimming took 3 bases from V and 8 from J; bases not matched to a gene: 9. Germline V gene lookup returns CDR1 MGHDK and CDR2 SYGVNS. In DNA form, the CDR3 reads TGTGCCAGCAGTGAGTCCCAGGGGGGAAACGAAAAACTGTTTTTT. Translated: CASSESQGGNEKLFF. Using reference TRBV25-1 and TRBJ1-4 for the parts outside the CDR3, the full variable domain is EADIYQTPRYLVIGTGKKITLECSQTMGHDKMYWYQQDPGMELHLIHYSYGVNSTEKGDLSSESTVSRIRTEHFPLTLESARPSHTSQYLCASSESQGGNEKLFFGSGTQLSVL.